This T cell receptor (beta chain) was sequenced during a study of blood T cell repertoires in COVID-19 (dated by TCRdb to about 2020). Concerning the study at large: Collaborator samples came from the United States, Italy and Spain and covered acute and convalescent phases of COVID-19. The prospective study material was composed of cDNA or gDNA derived from T cells, B-cell-depleted T cells, or PBMCs. The samples were drawn from two sources: the first 160 participants of the ongoing ImmuneRACE study, and about 1,300 subjects contributed by 6 global collaborators. The repertoires were released in a freely available public database intended as a resource for research on the immune response to SARS-CoV-2. Where available, HLA class I and class II types were obtained from metadata supplied by the sample provider rather than from assay-based typing. The dataset comprised deeply sampled blood TCRbeta repertoires from subjects exposed to, actively infected with, or recovered from COVID-19. Sample metadata almost always included a de-identified subject ID, COVID-19 status, age in years and sex. Results the study describes overall, beyond this receptor: The amount of clinical and demographic metadata varied by source and participant and was provided uncurated.

Points on this clone: It has no known antigen specificity. Base qualities are not recorded, but no much larger clone differs from it by a single base.

The immunoSEQ Assay, a bias-controlled multiplex PCR, was used to amplify TCRbeta CDR3 regions from genomic DNA. In the original analysis: Nucleated cell counts per sample were estimated from amplification of reference gene primers within the assay. To quantify the absolute abundance of each unique TCRbeta CDR3 rearrangement, sequence reads were collapsed and filtered. For each sample, productive Simpson clonality was calculated as the square root of Simpson's diversity index over productive rearrangements. TCRdb provides this immuneACCESS table in a form limited to in-frame rearrangements. Some clones are lacking; in checked studies, under half of them reflect an unresolved V gene, and why the rest are absent is not known. V, J and clone size were drawn from that table, and D and trimming were deduced from the DNA. In this sample the table shows about 97,000 clones, around 84% of which occur a single time. The biggest ten clones account for around 3% of the sample.

CDR1 and CDR2 (SGHRS, YFSETQ) derive from the germline V gene. From cysteine to phenylalanine, the CDR3 is 16 amino acids long. Only CDR3 DNA remains: 48 bases, in frame from the first base. Compared with germline, V lacks 1 base and J lacks 4 bases; bases without a gene match: 6. Each collaborating institution followed its own protocols to collect whole blood in K2EDTA tubes. Collaborator samples were shipped for TCRbeta analysis as frozen whole blood, isolated PBMCs, or DNA extracted from either sample type. The specimen was peripheral blood. Here the chain combines TRBV5-1 and TRBJ1-3; TRBD1 lines up with 9 middle nucleotides. This sequence originates from a man between 45 and 60 years old with active or convalescent COVID-19. The CDR3 region: CASSLLQGASGNTIYF. The nucleotide sequence reads TGCGCCAGCAGCTTGTTACAGGGGGCGTCCGGAAACACCATATATTTT. Joined to the reference TRBV5-1 and TRBJ1-3 proteins, this CDR3 gives the full variable domain: KAGVTQTPRYLIKTRGQQVTLSCSPISGHRSVSWYQQTPGQGLQFLFEYFSETQRNKGNFPGRFSGRQFSNSRSEMNVSTLELGDSALYLCASSLLQGASGNTIYFGEGSWLTVV.